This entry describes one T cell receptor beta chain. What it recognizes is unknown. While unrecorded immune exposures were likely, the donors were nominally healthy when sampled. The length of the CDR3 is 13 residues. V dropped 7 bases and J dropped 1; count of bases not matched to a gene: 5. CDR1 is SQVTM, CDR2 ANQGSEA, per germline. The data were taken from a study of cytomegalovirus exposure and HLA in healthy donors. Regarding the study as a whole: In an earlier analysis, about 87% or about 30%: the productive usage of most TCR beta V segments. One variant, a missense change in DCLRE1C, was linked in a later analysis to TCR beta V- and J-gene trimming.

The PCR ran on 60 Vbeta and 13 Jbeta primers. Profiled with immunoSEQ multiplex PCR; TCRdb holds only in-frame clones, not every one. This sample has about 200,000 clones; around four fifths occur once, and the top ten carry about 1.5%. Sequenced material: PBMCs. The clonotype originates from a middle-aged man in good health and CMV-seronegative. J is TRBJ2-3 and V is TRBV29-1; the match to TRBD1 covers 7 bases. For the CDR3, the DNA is TGCAGCGGACTTGGACAGGGCACAGATACGCAGTATTTT. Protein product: CSGLGQGTDTQYF.